What follows are 16 T cell receptor beta chains derived from one specimen sequenced in a study of T-cell reconstitution after alpha-beta-depleted transplantation in children. Unique molecular identifiers were used in preparing the TCRbeta library. TCRdb analysed the PCR reads with MiXCR anew, one entry per CDR3 protein. The sample records about 980,000 distinct CDR3 sequences, roughly 29% being singletons. Sequencing used PBMCs, mostly from graft donor cells, obtained 360 days after TCRalphabeta/CD19-depleted stem cell transplant. The receptors were sampled from a boy under two years old who had a stem cell transplant for SCID, so the T cells may come from the graft donor.

The V gene is TRBV4-1, the J gene TRBJ2-1; unclear D gene. The germline CDR1 and CDR2 sequences are MGHRA and YSYEKL. V was pared by 1 base and J by 4 bases, with 8 bases between. This CDR3 has 14 amino acids. CDR3 loop: CASSQGPEYNEQFF. The CDR3 nucleotides read TGCGCCAGCAGCCAAGGTCCCGAGTACAATGAGCAGTTCTTC.

This clonotype was counted between two and nine times. The J gene is TRBJ1-1, the V gene TRBV10-3; D ambiguous. This CDR3 is built from 13 residues. Germline CDR1 is ENHRY and CDR2 is SYGVKD. V was clipped by 2 bases and J by 3 bases, with 7 bases between them. The CDR3 nucleotides read TGTGCCATCAGTGAGGTATCGGACACTGAAGCTTTCTTT. It yields the protein CAISEVSDTEAFF.

There are a few counts of this clonotype. The chain recombines TRBV9 with TRBJ2-2, with 9 bases identical to TRBD2. The V gene end was trimmed by 4 bases and the J gene end by 0 bases; junction bases not matched to a gene: 10. The CDR3 runs to 18 residues. Looked up from germline, CDR1 is SGDLS and CDR2 is YYNGEE. CDR3 nucleotide sequence: TGTGCCAGCAGCCCCCGAGGGCGGGGGGGCCCGAACACCGGGGAGCTGTTTTTT. Its protein product is CASSPRGRGGPNTGELFF.

At least ten counts were recorded for this clonotype. A junction boundary mismatches the germline segment, possibly from a read error. The chain has TRBV12-3 or TRBV12-4 and TRBJ2-7, with no clear D. This CDR3 is built from 12 residues. The CDR3 sequence is CASSLVPYEQYF. The DNA for the CDR3 is TGTGCCAGCAGCTTAGTTCCCTACGAGCAGTACTTC.

This clonotype was detected a few times. The chain is built from TRBV7-9 and TRBJ2-5, with TRBD2 matching 7 bases. CDR1 SEHNR and CDR2 FQNEAQ come from the germline V gene (reference sequence). With V trimmed by 6 bases and J by 0 bases, 7 bases remained unmatched. The CDR3 has 15 residues. CDR3 protein: CASSQGLPDQETQYF. The DNA of the CDR3 is TGTGCCAGCAGTCAGGGACTACCCGACCAAGAGACCCAGTACTTC.

This clonotype has just a few counts. The chain combines TRBV10-3 with TRBJ2-3; D unresolved. This CDR3 is 13 amino acids long. V was clipped by 2 bases and J by 0 bases, with 3 bases between them. Per germline, CDR1 ENHRY and CDR2 SYGVKD. The DNA for the CDR3 is TGTGCCATCAGTGAGACTAGCACAGATACGCAGTATTTT. Its translation is CAISETSTDTQYF.

This clonotype was detected only a few times. This chain links TRBV9 with TRBJ2-5; D possibly uses TRBD1 or TRBD2 (5 bases each). This CDR3 region has 12 residues. V shed 3 bases and J shed 9 bases, with 12 bases lying between them. Germline V lookup: CDR1 SGDLS, CDR2 YYNGEE. This chain's CDR3 is CASSDTVGPQYF. The CDR3 nucleotides are TGTGCCAGCAGCGATACGGTGGGACCCCAGTACTTC.

V is TRBV5-6 and J is TRBJ1-4; TRBD1 might be the D (5 bases). V was cut by 0 bases and J by 9 bases, with 12 bases left in between. CDR3 length: 14 residues. CDR1 is SGHDT and CDR2 is YYEEEE in the germline V gene. The CDR3 region has the DNA TGTGCCAGCAGCTTGGGGTCGGGGCGGAAAAAACTGTTTTTT. Its protein product is CASSLGSGRKKLFF. The whole variable domain, filled in from reference TRBV5-6 and TRBJ1-4, reads DAGVTQSPTHLIKTRGQQVTLRCSPKSGHDTVSWYQQALGQGPQFIFQYYEEEERQRGNFPDRFSGHQFPNYSSELNVNALLLGDSALYLCASSLGSGRKKLFFGSGTQLSVL.

The chain couples TRBV20-1 to TRBJ2-1, with 7 bases matching TRBD1. The CDR3 has 15 amino acids. The ends lost 2 bases at V and 4 bases at J; junction bases unmatched: 8. The germline V gene encodes CDR1 DFQATT and CDR2 SNEGSKA (reference sequence). The CDR3 DNA follows: TGCAGTGCTAGATCCGGGACAGTTCCATACAATGAGCAGTTCTTC. This codes for CSARSGTVPYNEQFF.

There are many counts of this clonotype. V and J are TRBV5-1 and TRBJ2-5; D remains ambiguous. The CDR3 is 14 residues long. Germline values: CDR1 SGHRS, CDR2 YFSETQ. Deletions cut 0 bases from V and 1 base from J, with 7 bases between. CDR3 sequence reads: CASSLGLFQETQYF. Here the CDR3 DNA reads TGCGCCAGCAGCTTGGGACTTTTCCAAGAGACCCAGTACTTC.

This clonotype was observed a handful of times. The chain recombines TRBV4-2 with TRBJ1-4, with D hard to call. The V end lost 2 bases, the J end lost 0 bases, and 7 bases lay between the germline ends. The CDR3 runs 15 residues. Germline CDR1 is LGHNA and CDR2 is YNFKEQ. DNA of the CDR3: TGTGCCAGCAGCCAAATAACAGCAACTAATGAAAAACTGTTTTTT. It yields the protein CASSQITATNEKLFF.

There are a few counts of this clonotype. V and J are TRBV20-1 and TRBJ2-5; no clear D gene. CDR1 DFQATT and CDR2 SNEGSKA come from the germline V gene (reference sequence). Trimming cost V 4 bases and J 7 bases, with 10 bases left between them. The CDR3 contains 11 residues. DNA for the CDR3: TGCAGTGCTATGACGACGGGGACCCAGTACTTC. Translation gives CSAMTTGTQYF.

The sample holds a few counts of this clonotype. V and J are TRBV5-6 and TRBJ2-6; D gene unclear. The CDR3 sequence is 13 residues long. The germline V and J ends were trimmed by 5 bases and 1 base, with 4 bases remaining between them. Germline-derived CDR1 and CDR2 are SGHDT and YYEEEE. CDR3 sequence (DNA): TGTGCCAGCAGGATGTCTGGGGCCAACGTCCTGACTTTC. Translation: CASRMSGANVLTF.

The chain combines TRBV5-1 with TRBJ1-1; TRBD1 matches 7 bases. The germline gives CDR1 SGHRS, CDR2 YFSETQ. Unmatched junction bases numbered 18, after V lost 4 bases and J lost 3 bases. This CDR3 comprises 18 residues. For the CDR3, the DNA is TGCGCCAGCAGCAAGACAGGGATCGGCCGTTCGGGGTACACTGAAGCTTTCTTT. It encodes CASSKTGIGRSGYTEAFF.

The rearrangement joins TRBV6-1 to TRBJ2-3; possibly TRBD2 for D (5 bases). The CDR3 runs to 14 residues. V gave up 5 bases and J gave up 2 bases, with 11 bases separating them. Germline CDR1 is MNHNS and CDR2 is SASEGT. This CDR3 is CASSPRTYTDTQYF. The CDR3 nucleotides are TGTGCCAGCAGTCCACGGACTTACACAGATACGCAGTATTTT.

This clonotype has more than one count but fewer than ten. The V gene is TRBV12-3 or TRBV12-4, the J gene TRBJ2-7; D perhaps matches TRBD1 (5 bases). Trimming stripped 1 base from V and 2 bases from J, with 18 bases between. This CDR3 is 17 amino acids long. Here the CDR3 DNA reads TGTGCCAGCAGTTTAGGGTTTCAGGGAAGACGCGCCTACGAGCAGTACTTC. This codes for CASSLGFQGRRAYEQYF.